This is a list of T cell receptor beta chains from one sample in a study of human T cells and chemical hapten exposure. MiXCR was run by TCRdb on the RACE reads, yielding one entry per CDR3 protein. This sample carries around 130,000 distinct CDR3 sequences, approximately 9.1% of them seen once, and the ten largest clones take approximately 2%. Specimen: whole blood. Source of these receptors: a male donor in good health. Some clones in this sample may be carry-over from other donors' samples. Both conserved end residues are trimmed from each CDR3. A D gene is named only where the DNA matches it firmly.

V	D	J	CDR3
TRBV6-6	TRBD1	TRBJ2-1	ASSYSQGGNEQF
TRBV10-3	TRBD2	TRBJ2-1	AISESTAGGSIKYNEQF
TRBV29-1	NA	TRBJ1-1	SVGKNNRMNTEAF
TRBV7-2	TRBD2	TRBJ2-1	ASSPGTSFYNEQF
TRBV20-1	TRBD1	TRBJ1-3	SARDLEQGDSGNTIY
TRBV9	NA	TRBJ2-2	ASSVGGDYTGELF
TRBV2	TRBD1	TRBJ2-7	ASSAATGGSYPSDYEQY
TRBV5-1	TRBD1	TRBJ2-6	ASNSGQGASGANVLT
TRBV2	TRBD1	TRBJ1-6	ASSSTGTGVSPLH
TRBV10-3	TRBD1	TRBJ2-7	AITGDRAEQY
TRBV7-9	NA	TRBJ2-1	ASSLTRASRGHEQF
TRBV10-3	NA	TRBJ1-5	ATAFEDQPQH
TRBV6-4	NA	TRBJ1-1	ASSRTAMNTEAF
TRBV6-1	NA	TRBJ1-3	ASSALDSSGNTIY
TRBV10-3	TRBD2	TRBJ2-4	AIMGRAPAKNIQY
TRBV10-3	NA	TRBJ2-2	AIRETGNTGELF
TRBV12-5	NA	TRBJ2-7	ASGLGTPPNLYEQY
TRBV3-1	NA	TRBJ2-2	ASISTGGDTGELF
TRBV3-1	TRBD2	TRBJ2-2	ASSPRRGYTGELF
TRBV7-9	TRBD2	TRBJ2-3	ASSLSSGSFLKTDTQY
TRBV6-2/TRBV6-3	NA	TRBJ2-5	ASSGTSSGTQY
TRBV5-4	NA	TRBJ1-3	ASSVMGDHGNTIY
TRBV21-1	NA	TRBJ2-7	ASSKADGRAPPYEQY
TRBV7-9	NA	TRBJ1-4	ASSLTAGGSANEKLF
TRBV12-3/TRBV12-4	NA	TRBJ2-2	ASTETGSGELF
TRBV5-5	TRBD1	TRBJ1-5	ASSGTAYSNQPQH
TRBV7-2	TRBD1	TRBJ1-2	ASTPTGDYGYT
TRBV7-2	NA	TRBJ1-3	ASSLAGRQSASGNTIY